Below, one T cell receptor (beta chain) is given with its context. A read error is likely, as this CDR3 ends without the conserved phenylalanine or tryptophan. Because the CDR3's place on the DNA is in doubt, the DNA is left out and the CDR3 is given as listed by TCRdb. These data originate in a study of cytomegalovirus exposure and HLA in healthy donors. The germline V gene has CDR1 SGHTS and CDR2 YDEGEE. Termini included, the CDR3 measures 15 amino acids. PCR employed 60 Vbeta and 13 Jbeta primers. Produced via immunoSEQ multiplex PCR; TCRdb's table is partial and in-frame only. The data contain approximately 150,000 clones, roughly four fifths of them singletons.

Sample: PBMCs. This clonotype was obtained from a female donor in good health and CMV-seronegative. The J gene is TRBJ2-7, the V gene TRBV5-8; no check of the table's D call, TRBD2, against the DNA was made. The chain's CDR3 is CASSRDRALAGGPQL.